The 16 T cell receptor beta chains below were found in one sample sequenced in a study of identical twins. TCRdb itself ran the 5' RACE reads through MiXCR, one entry per CDR3 protein. The sample holds approximately 690,000 distinct CDR3 sequences, approximately 6% seen once. Sequencing was performed on naive T cells sorted from blood. These receptor sequences come from a man between 18 and 35 years old in good health.

There are a few counts of this clonotype. The chain combines TRBV5-1 with TRBJ2-3, with TRBD2 identical over 9 bases. Germline CDR1 reads SGHRS; CDR2 reads YFSETQ. The V segment lost 3 bases and the J segment 3 bases; nucleotides outside the gene matches: 8. The CDR3 runs 16 residues. The CDR3: CASSWTGAGGTDTQYF. As DNA, the CDR3 is TGCGCCAGCAGCTGGACAGGAGCGGGAGGTACAGATACGCAGTATTTT. Full variable domain (rest looked up from reference TRBV5-1 and TRBJ2-3): KAGVTQTPRYLIKTRGQQVTLSCSPISGHRSVSWYQQTPGQGLQFLFEYFSETQRNKGNFPGRFSGRQFSNSRSEMNVSTLELGDSALYLCASSWTGAGGTDTQYFGPGTRLTVL.

This clonotype has ten or more counts. The chain joins TRBV6-1 to TRBJ1-1, with TRBD1 identical over 10 bases. The germline gives CDR1 MNHNS, CDR2 SASEGT. Trimming cost V 11 bases and J 3 bases; bases outside gene matches: 6. This CDR3 has 13 residues. CDR3 residues: CAGQGVSDTEAFF. Here the CDR3 DNA reads TGTGCCGGACAGGGGGTCTCGGACACTGAAGCTTTCTTT.

CDR3 residues: CASSLGTANTDTQYF. DNA of the CDR3: TGTGCCAGCAGCCTCGGGACGGCGAACACAGATACGCAGTATTTT. The V gene is TRBV7-6, the J gene TRBJ2-3; the D call may be TRBD1 or TRBD2 (5 bases each). The CDR3 is made up of 15 amino acids. Germline V gene data show CDR1 as SGHVS and CDR2 as FNYEAQ. V lost 5 bases to trimming and J lost 2 bases, with 14 bases between them.

This clonotype was seen ten or more times. V is TRBV12-3 or TRBV12-4 and J is TRBJ2-1; 9 nucleotides align to TRBD1. V lost 5 bases and J lost 8; bases outside the gene matches: 1. This CDR3 comprises 12 residues. CDR3 region: CASSTGGHEQFF. CDR3 DNA sequence: TGTGCCAGCAGTACAGGGGGCCATGAGCAGTTCTTC.

This clonotype appeared a few times. The junction shows a germline mismatch at one end, possibly a read error. The chain uses TRBV6-1 and TRBJ2-1; 8 nucleotides line up with TRBD2. The CDR3 runs to 14 residues. The germline V gene encodes CDR1 MNHNS and CDR2 SASEGT. The CDR3 sequence is CASRLAASDNEQFF. The CDR3 DNA is TGTGCCAGCAGACTAGCGGCCTCCGACAATGAGCAGTTCTTC.

This clonotype was seen ten or more times. The rearrangement uses TRBV29-1 and TRBJ2-7, with a possible D match to TRBD2 (5 bases). The germline gives CDR1 SQVTM, CDR2 ANQGSEA. The V and J ends lost 8 bases and 4 bases respectively, with 30 bases between them. The CDR3 extends over 17 amino acids. The DNA for the CDR3 is TGCAGCACCGCTTCCCGAGTGAGGGTCCCCCTTGATTACGAGCAGTACGTC. Protein: CSTASRVRVPLDYEQYV.

This rearrangement joins TRBV18 to TRBJ2-2, with a weak D call TRBD2 (6 bases). V dropped 1 base and J dropped 5 bases, with 17 bases sitting between them. Germline assignment: CDR1 KGHSH and CDR2 LQKENI. The CDR3 runs to 17 residues. The CDR3 here is CASSPRRDTPITGELFF. CDR3 coding DNA: TGTGCCAGCTCACCACGGAGGGATACCCCCATAACCGGGGAGCTGTTTTTT. Complete variable domain (other parts from reference TRBV18 and TRBJ2-2): NAGVMQNPRHLVRRRGQEARLRCSPMKGHSHVYWYRQLPEEGLKFMVYLQKENIIDESGMPKERFSAEFPKEGPSILRIQQVVRGDSAAYFCASSPRRDTPITGELFFGEGSRLTVL.

This clonotype was seen repeatedly, ten times or more. The chain recombines TRBV5-1 with TRBJ2-1; a weak D match, TRBD2 (6 bases). Trimming took 4 bases from V and 4 from J, leaving 18 bases between them. This CDR3 spans 16 amino acids. Germline loops: CDR1 SGHRS, CDR2 YFSETQ. This CDR3 reads CASSGGLLRIYNEQFF. The DNA of the CDR3 is TGCGCCAGCAGCGGGGGACTTCTGAGAATATACAATGAGCAGTTCTTC.

This chain connects TRBV6-2 or TRBV6-3 to TRBJ2-7; 8 nucleotides match TRBD1. Per germline, CDR1 MNHEY and CDR2 SVGEGT. Trimming cost V 0 bases and J 5 bases; bases outside gene matches: 18. CDR3 length: 19 residues. CDR3 nucleotides: TGTGCCAGCAGTTACTCCTTCCGCGGTATTACGCAGGGGGCGGACGAGCAGTACTTC. Residues: CASSYSFRGITQGADEQYF.

This clonotype appeared a few times. This rearrangement joins TRBV5-1 to TRBJ2-2; D may be TRBD1 (5 bases). CDR3 length: 14 residues. Germline V lookup: CDR1 SGHRS, CDR2 YFSETQ. Between the trimmed V and J ends, which lost 2 bases and 5 bases, there was a span of 10 bases. DNA for the CDR3: TGCGCCAGCAGCTTTTCGGCAGGGACCGGGGAGCTGTTTTTT. This codes for CASSFSAGTGELFF. The full variable domain, in which reference TRBV5-1 and TRBJ2-2 provide the parts outside the CDR3, is KAGVTQTPRYLIKTRGQQVTLSCSPISGHRSVSWYQQTPGQGLQFLFEYFSETQRNKGNFPGRFSGRQFSNSRSEMNVSTLELGDSALYLCASSFSAGTGELFFGEGSRLTVL.

Comment on this clonotype: No conserved phenylalanine or tryptophan ends this CDR3, so it is likely a read error. The V gene is TRBV20-1, the J gene TRBJ1-1; no clear D. Trimming took 0 bases from V and 0 from J, leaving 8 bases between them. The CDR3 spans 14 residues. In germline, CDR1 is DFQATT, CDR2 SNEGSKA (reference sequence). The CDR3 loop reads CSARETGMNTEAFS. The CDR3, as DNA: TGCAGTGCTAGAGAGACGGGGATGAACACTGAAGCTTTCTCT.

This clonotype showed up just a few times. The rearrangement joins TRBV28 to TRBJ2-7; 13 nucleotides align to TRBD2. Per the germline V gene, CDR1 is MDHEN and CDR2 is SYDVKM. Trimming at V came to 7 bases and at J to 3 bases, leaving 9 bases not matched to a gene. The length of the CDR3 is 16 residues. The chain's CDR3 is CASTITGLAGLYEQYF. As DNA, the CDR3 is TGTGCCAGCACCATAACGGGACTAGCGGGACTCTACGAGCAGTACTTC. Together with reference TRBV28 and TRBJ2-7, the CDR3 gives the full variable domain: DVKVTQSSRYLVKRTGEKVFLECVQDMDHENMFWYRQDPGLGLRLIYFSYDVKMKEKGDIPEGYSVSREKKERFSLILESASTNQTSMYLCASTITGLAGLYEQYFGPGTRLTVT.

In its sample, this clonotype was seen a few times. V gene TRBV5-5 combines with J gene TRBJ2-2; a possible D gene is TRBD1 (5 bases). The CDR3 runs to 15 residues. Trimming took 2 bases from V and 2 from J, leaving 10 bases between them. The V gene's germline CDR1 is SGHKS and CDR2 YYEKEE (reference sequence). The CDR3 nucleotides are TGTGCCAGCAGCTTCTTTACAGGAAACACCGGGGAGCTGTTTTTT. This translates into CASSFFTGNTGELFF. The full variable domain, completed using reference TRBV5-5 and TRBJ2-2, is DAGVTQSPTHLIKTRGQQVTLRCSPISGHKSVSWYQQVLGQGPQFIFQYYEKEERGRGNFPDRFSARQFPNYSSELNVNALLLGDSALYLCASSFFTGNTGELFFGEGSRLTVL.

This clonotype was found many times. This sequence joins TRBV7-9 and TRBJ1-1; D is unclear. The CDR3 is 11 amino acids. V lost 2 bases and J lost 10, with 8 bases in between. Looked up from germline, CDR1 is SEHNR and CDR2 is FQNEAQ (reference sequence). CDR3 sequence: CASSLPVGAFF. CDR3 in DNA: TGTGCCAGCAGCTTACCTGTCGGAGCTTTCTTT.

The chain uses TRBV7-6 and TRBJ2-1; 7 bases line up with TRBD2. In germline, CDR1 is SGHVS, CDR2 FNYEAQ. Germline trimming cut 0 bases from V and 9 bases from J; bases unmatched to any gene: 8. CDR3 size: 15 residues. CDR3 sequence: CASSLATTSVGEQFF. In DNA form, the CDR3 reads TGTGCCAGCAGCTTAGCCACCACTAGCGTCGGTGAGCAGTTCTTC. The full variable domain, its missing parts supplied by reference TRBV7-6 and TRBJ2-1, is GAGVSQSPRYKVTKRGQDVALRCDPISGHVSLYWYRQALGQGPEFLTYFNYEAQQDKSGLPNDRFSAERPEGSISTLTIQRTEQRDSAMYRCASSLATTSVGEQFFGPGTRLTVL.

This clonotype appeared many times. This sequence joins TRBV9 and TRBJ1-1; no definite D call. CDR3 length equals 14 residues. Germline V gives CDR1 SGDLS, CDR2 YYNGEE. The V and J ends lost 3 bases and 4 bases respectively, with 13 bases between them. In DNA, the CDR3 is TGTGCCAGCAGCGGACAAGGACGGCTCACTGAAGCTTTCTTT. This sequence encodes CASSGQGRLTEAFF.